This T cell receptor (beta chain) was captured in a study of blood T cell repertoires in COVID-19. Study background: In each case, the material was cDNA or gDNA derived from T cells, B-cell-depleted T cells, or PBMCs.

Symptom resolution, clearance, or two negative PCRs marked donors in Cohort 3 as recovered. Per the original methods: Cell counts per sample came from amplifying reference gene primers. Assay: immunoSEQ multiplex PCR; the TCRdb copy retains only in-frame clones and omits some. D and trimming were read from the DNA, whereas the V and J calls and clone size are those reported in that table. The table shows hundreds of thousands of clones, with roughly 86% occurring only once. V was pared by 10 bases and J by 0 bases, with 11 bases between. In germline, CDR1 is MNHEY, CDR2 SVGAGI. The CDR3 is made up of 13 amino acids.

The sample taken for sequencing was PBMCs or T cells enriched from blood (not recorded which). The receptor comes from a woman aged 25 to 39 who had recovered from COVID-19. The chain is built from TRBV6-5 and TRBJ2-3; D is unresolved. As DNA, the CDR3 is TGTGCCACCCTAATCCATAGCACAGATACGCAGTATTTT. Protein product: CATLIHSTDTQYF.